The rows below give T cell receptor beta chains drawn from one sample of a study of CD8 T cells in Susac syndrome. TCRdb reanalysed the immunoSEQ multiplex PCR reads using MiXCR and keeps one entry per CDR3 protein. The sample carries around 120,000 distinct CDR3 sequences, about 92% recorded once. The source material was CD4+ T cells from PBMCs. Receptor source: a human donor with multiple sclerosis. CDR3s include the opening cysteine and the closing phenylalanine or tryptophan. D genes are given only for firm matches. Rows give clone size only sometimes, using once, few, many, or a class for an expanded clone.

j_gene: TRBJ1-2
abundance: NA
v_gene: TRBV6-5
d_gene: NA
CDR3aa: CAVLEGTGYGYTF
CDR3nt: TGTGCCGTCCTGGAAGGGACGGGCTATGGCTACACCTTC

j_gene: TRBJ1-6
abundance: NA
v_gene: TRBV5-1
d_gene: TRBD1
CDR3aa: CASSLERDSQTPLHF
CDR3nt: TGCGCCAGCAGCTTGGAGCGGGACAGTCAAACACCCCTCCACTTT

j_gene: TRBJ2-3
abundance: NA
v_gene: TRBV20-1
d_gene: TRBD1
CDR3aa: CSADQGQGTDTQYF
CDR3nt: TGCAGTGCCGACCAAGGACAGGGCACAGATACGCAGTATTTT

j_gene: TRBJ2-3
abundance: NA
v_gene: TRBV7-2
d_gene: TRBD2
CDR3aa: CASSPGGAFNTQYF
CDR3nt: TGTGCCAGCAGCCCCGGGGGGGCGTTTAATACGCAGTATTTT

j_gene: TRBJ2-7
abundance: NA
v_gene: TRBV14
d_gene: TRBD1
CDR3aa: CASSPRTGAYEQYF
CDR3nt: TGTGCCAGCAGCCCGAGGACAGGGGCCTACGAGCAGTACTTC

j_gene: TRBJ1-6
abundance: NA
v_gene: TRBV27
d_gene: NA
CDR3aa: CASSLFPDRPLHF
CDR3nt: TGTGCCAGCAGTTTATTTCCGGACCGACCCCTCCACTTT

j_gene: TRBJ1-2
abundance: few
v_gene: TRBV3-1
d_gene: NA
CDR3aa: CASSQEGRGYTF
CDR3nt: TGTGCCAGCAGCCAAGAGGGGAGGGGCTACACCTTC

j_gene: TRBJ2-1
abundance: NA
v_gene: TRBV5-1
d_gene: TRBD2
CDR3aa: CASSTLAASYNEQFF
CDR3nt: TGCGCCAGCAGCACCCTAGCGGCCTCCTACAATGAGCAGTTCTTC

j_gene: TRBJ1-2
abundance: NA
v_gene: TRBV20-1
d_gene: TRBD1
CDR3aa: CSARGAGTVNYGYTF
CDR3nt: TGCAGTGCTAGAGGGGCCGGGACAGTAAACTATGGCTACACCTTC

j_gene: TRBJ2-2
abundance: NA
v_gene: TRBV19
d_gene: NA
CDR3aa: CASVLNPNTGELFF
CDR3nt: TGTGCCAGTGTACTTAACCCGAACACCGGGGAGCTGTTTTTT

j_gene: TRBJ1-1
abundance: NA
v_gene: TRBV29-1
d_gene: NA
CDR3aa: CSEAGVANTEAFF
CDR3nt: TGCAGCGAGGCAGGGGTGGCGAACACTGAAGCTTTCTTT

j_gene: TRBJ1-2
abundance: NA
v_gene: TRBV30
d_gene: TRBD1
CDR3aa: CAWTPTRQGGHGYTF
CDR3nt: TGTGCCTGGACTCCCACCAGACAGGGTGGCCATGGCTACACCTTC

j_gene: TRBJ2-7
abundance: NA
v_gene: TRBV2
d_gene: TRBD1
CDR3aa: CASSEQGQAYEQYF
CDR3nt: TGTGCCAGCAGTGAACAGGGACAGGCCTACGAGCAGTACTTC

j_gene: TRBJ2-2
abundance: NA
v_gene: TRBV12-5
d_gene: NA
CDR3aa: CASGRDLAGELFF
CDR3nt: TGTGCTAGTGGTAGGGATTTGGCCGGGGAGCTGTTTTTT

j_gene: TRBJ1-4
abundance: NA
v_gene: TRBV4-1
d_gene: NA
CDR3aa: CASSQQSYSTNEKLFF
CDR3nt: TGCGCCAGCAGCCAACAGAGTTATTCAACTAATGAAAAACTGTTTTTT

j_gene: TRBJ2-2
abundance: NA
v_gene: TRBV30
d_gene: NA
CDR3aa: CAWRSRGTGELFF
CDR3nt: TGTGCCTGGAGATCAAGGGGCACCGGGGAGCTGTTTTTT

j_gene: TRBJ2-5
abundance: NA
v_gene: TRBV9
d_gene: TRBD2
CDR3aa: CASSVTSGGETQYF
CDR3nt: TGTGCCAGCAGCGTCACTAGCGGGGGAGAGACCCAGTACTTC

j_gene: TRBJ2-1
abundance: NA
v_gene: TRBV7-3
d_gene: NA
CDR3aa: CASSPGDRTEQFF
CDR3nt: TGTGCCAGCAGCCCGGGGGACAGAACTGAGCAGTTCTTC

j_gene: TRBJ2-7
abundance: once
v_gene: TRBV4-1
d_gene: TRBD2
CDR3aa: CASSQPPAGGYEQYF
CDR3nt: TGCGCCAGCAGCCAACCCCCAGCGGGGGGCTACGAGCAGTACTTC

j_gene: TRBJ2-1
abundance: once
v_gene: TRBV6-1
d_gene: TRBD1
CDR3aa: CASRAGQGFRDEQFF
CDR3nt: TGTGCCAGCAGGGCTGGACAGGGGTTTCGGGATGAGCAGTTCTTC

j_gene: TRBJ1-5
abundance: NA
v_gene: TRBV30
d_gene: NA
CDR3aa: CAWSVQSNQPQHF
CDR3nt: TGTGCCTGGAGTGTACAGTCGAATCAGCCCCAGCATTTT

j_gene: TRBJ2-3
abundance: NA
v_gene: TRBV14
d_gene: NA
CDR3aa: CASSQDGGTSTDTQYF
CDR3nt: TGTGCCAGCAGCCAAGATGGGGGTACTAGCACAGATACGCAGTATTTT

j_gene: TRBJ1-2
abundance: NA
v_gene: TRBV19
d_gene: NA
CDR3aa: CASSIRIQEANYGYTF
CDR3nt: TGTGCCAGTAGTATAAGGATACAGGAAGCTAACTATGGCTACACCTTC

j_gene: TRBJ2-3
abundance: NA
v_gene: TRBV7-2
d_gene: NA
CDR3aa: CASSLVGQKGTDTQYF
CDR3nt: TGTGCCAGCAGCTTAGTTGGGCAGAAGGGCACAGATACGCAGTATTTT